This T cell receptor (beta chain) comes out of a study of T cell repertoires in cytomegalovirus infection. At the level of the study: CMV epitopes in the study were HLA-C-restricted (recently identified) and HLA-B-restricted (well studied). Public TCR beta signatures provided an indication of both CMV infection and a matching HLA type. Findings and caveats of the study: Summed frequency of public TCR beta families distinguished CMV carriers with the relevant HLA. It was HLA-C-restricted CMV-specific TCR beta clonotypes that dominated the response ex vivo.

Each CDR3 protein is one row after TCRdb ran MiXCR on the reads. The sample shows fewer than 1,000,000 distinct CDR3 sequences, 30% to 40% of them seen only once. This clonotype was seen more than once but under ten times. The antigen is not known. The CDR3 extends over 16 amino acids. J lost 5 bases, V lost 2 bases, and 9 bases had no gene match. Per the germline V gene, CDR1 is ENHRY and CDR2 is SYGVKD. The receptor was derived from a human donor in good health (CMV status not recorded). Some clones in this sample may be carry-over from other donors' samples. This chain joins TRBV10-3 and TRBJ1-1; 9 nucleotides agree with TRBD1. The sequencing used cultured CD8+ T cells from PBMCs, collected from culture after CMV antigen stimulation. This chain's CDR3 is CAISERGGQGGTEAFF. As DNA, the CDR3 is TGTGCCATCAGTGAGAGAGGGGGACAGGGTGGAACTGAAGCTTTCTTT.